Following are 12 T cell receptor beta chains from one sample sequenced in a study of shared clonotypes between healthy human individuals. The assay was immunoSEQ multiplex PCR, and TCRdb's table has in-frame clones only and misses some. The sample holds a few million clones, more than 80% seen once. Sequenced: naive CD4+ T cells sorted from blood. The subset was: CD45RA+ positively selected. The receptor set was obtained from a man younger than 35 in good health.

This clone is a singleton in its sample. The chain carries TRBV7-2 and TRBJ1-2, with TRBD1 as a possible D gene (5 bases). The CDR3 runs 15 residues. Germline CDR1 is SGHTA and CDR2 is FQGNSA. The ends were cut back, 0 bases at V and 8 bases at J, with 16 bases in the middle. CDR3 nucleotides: TGTGCCAGCAGCTTAGCATCAGGGAGTGTTAGGGGCTACACCTTC. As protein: CASSLASGSVRGYTF.

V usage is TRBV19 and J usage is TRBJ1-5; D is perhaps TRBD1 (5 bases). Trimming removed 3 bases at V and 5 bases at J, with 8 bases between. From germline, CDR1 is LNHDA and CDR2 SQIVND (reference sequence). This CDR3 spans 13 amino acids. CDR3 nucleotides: TGTGCCAGTAGTATCCTCAGGGATCAGCCCCAGCATTTT. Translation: CASSILRDQPQHF.

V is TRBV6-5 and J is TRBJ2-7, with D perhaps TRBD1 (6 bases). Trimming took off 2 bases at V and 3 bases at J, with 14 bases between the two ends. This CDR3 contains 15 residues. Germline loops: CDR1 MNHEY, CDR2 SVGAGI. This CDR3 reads CASSYRSKGVYEQYF. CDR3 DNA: TGTGCCAGCAGTTACCGGAGTAAGGGGGTCTACGAGCAGTACTTC.

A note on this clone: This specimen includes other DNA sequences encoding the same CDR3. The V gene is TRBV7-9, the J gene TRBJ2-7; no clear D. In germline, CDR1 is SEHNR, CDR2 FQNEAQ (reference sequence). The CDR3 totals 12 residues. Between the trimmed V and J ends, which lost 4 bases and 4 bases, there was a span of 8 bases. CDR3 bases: TGTGCCAGCAGCTCAACGCCGTACGAGCAGTACTTC. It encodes CASSSTPYEQYF.

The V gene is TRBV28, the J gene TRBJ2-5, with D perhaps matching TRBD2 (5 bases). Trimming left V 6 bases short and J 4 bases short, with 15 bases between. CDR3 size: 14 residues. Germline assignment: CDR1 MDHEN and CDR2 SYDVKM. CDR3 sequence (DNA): TGTGCCAGCAGCCGGCGGAGGCTGGGAGAGACCCAGTACTTC. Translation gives CASSRRRLGETQYF.

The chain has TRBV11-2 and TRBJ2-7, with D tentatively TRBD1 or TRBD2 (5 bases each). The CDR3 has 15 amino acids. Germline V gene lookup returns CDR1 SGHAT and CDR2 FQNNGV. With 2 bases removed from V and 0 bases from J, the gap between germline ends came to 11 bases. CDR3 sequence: CASSLSEGFSYEQYF. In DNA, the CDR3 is TGTGCCAGCAGCTTATCAGAGGGGTTCTCCTACGAGCAGTACTTC.

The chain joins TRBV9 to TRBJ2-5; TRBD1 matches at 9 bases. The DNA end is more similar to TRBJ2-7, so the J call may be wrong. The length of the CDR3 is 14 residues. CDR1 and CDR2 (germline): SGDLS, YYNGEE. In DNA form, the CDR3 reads TGTGCCAGCAGCGTGGCCGGGACAGGGAACGAGCAGTACTTC. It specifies CASSVAGTGNEQYF.

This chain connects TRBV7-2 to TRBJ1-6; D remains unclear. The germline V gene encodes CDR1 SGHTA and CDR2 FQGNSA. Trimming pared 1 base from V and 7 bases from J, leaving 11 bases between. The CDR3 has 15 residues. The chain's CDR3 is CASSLELAVNSPLHF. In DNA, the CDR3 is TGTGCCAGCAGCTTAGAGTTGGCAGTGAATTCACCCCTCCACTTT.

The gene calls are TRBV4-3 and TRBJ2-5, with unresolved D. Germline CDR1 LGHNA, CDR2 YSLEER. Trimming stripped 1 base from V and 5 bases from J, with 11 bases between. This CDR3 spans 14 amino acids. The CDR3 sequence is CASSQGLGLETQYF. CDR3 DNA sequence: TGCGCCAGCAGCCAAGGCTTGGGGTTGGAGACCCAGTACTTC.

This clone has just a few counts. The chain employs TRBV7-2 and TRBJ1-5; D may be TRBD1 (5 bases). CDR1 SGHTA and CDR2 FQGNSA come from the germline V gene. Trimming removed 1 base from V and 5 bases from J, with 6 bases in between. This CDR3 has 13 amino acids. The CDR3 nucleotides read TGTGCCAGCAGCTTAGTGGGGGATCAGCCCCAGCATTTT. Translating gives CASSLVGDQPQHF.

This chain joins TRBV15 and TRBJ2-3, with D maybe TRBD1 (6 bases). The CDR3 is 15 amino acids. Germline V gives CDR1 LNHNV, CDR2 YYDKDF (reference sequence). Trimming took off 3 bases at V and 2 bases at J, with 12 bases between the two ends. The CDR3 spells CATSSGQPITDTQYF. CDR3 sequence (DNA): TGTGCCACCAGCAGTGGACAGCCGATCACAGATACGCAGTATTTT. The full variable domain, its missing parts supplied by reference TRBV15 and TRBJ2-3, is DAMVIQNPRYQVTQFGKPVTLSCSQTLNHNVMYWYQQKSSQAPKLLFHYYDKDFNNEADTPDNFQSRRPNTSFCFLDIRSPGLGDTAMYLCATSSGQPITDTQYFGPGTRLTVL.

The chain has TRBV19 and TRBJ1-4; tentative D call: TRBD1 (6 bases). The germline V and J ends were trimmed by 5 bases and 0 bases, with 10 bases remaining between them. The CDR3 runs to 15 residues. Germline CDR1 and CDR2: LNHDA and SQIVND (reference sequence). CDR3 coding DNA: TGTGCCAGTAGTCCGAACAGGGCAACTAATGAAAAACTGTTTTTT. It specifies CASSPNRATNEKLFF.